The clone carrying this T cell receptor beta chain was seen only a few times. This sample is drawn from a study of blood T cells in healthy people across ages. Sample-barcoded 5' priming and a J-beta primer mix drove a second PCR of roughly 7 to 11 cycles. One entry per CDR3 protein, called by TCRdb with MiXCR from the 5' RACE reads. The sample includes some 690,000 distinct CDR3 sequences, 22% of them seen just once. Germline loops: CDR1 MDHEN, CDR2 SYDVKM. The CDR3 is 14 amino acids. Deletions cut 10 bases from V and 0 bases from J, with 13 bases between. This TCR was recovered from a man aged 70-80 years in good health. Sample: blood. The V and J genes are TRBV28 and TRBJ1-3; a weak D match, TRBD1 (5 bases). The CDR3 DNA sequence: TGTGCCACCTCGGGGGATTACTCTGGAAACACCATATATTTT. Protein: CATSGDYSGNTIYF.